The 5 T cell receptor beta chains given below trace back to one sample, sequenced in a study of OX40 agonist ivuxolimab in advanced cancers. Profiled with immunoSEQ multiplex PCR; TCRdb holds only in-frame clones, not every one. Of tens of thousands of clones in the sample, around nine tenths are singletons; the top ten hold about 0.8%. Here the sequenced sample was CD4+ or CD8+ T cells sorted from blood, taken in a trial of the OX40 agonist ivuxolimab. These receptors were taken from an adult with an advanced solid tumor such as melanoma, head and neck, liver or kidney cancer.

The chain recombines TRBV7-2 with TRBJ2-2; tentatively, D is TRBD1 (6 bases). Between the trimmed V and J ends, which lost 5 bases and 5 bases, there was a span of 12 bases. The CDR3 has 14 amino acids. Germline CDR1 is SGHTA and CDR2 is FQGNSA. The CDR3: CASSVTGITGELFF. DNA for the CDR3: TGTGCCAGCAGCGTTACAGGGATAACCGGGGAGCTGTTTTTT.

CDR3 sequence reads: CASSAGLPSGTQYF. CDR3 bases: TGTGCCAGCAGCGCGGGACTCCCATCAGGGACCCAGTACTTC. This chain uses TRBV5-4 with TRBJ2-5; tentative D call: TRBD2 (6 bases). V lost 4 bases to trimming and J lost 7 bases, with 17 bases between them. The CDR3 runs 14 residues. The germline gives CDR1 SGHNT, CDR2 YYREEE (reference sequence).

V and J are TRBV28 and TRBJ2-1; 8 nucleotides line up with TRBD2. The trim removed 2 bases at V and 9 bases at J, leaving 6 bases unmatched. Germline V gives CDR1 MDHEN, CDR2 SYDVKM. This CDR3 spans 14 amino acids. CDR3 sequence: CASSLPGGAVEQFF. The CDR3 nucleotides read TGTGCCAGCAGTTTACCGGGAGGGGCAGTTGAGCAGTTCTTC.

V gene TRBV5-6 combines with J gene TRBJ1-1; no definite D call. V lost 0 bases and J 6 bases, leaving 15 bases between the germline ends. Germline loops: CDR1 SGHDT, CDR2 YYEEEE. The CDR3 runs to 15 residues. CDR3 in DNA: TGTGCCAGCAGCTTGGGGGTAGAGGCAGGCCCTGAAGCTTTCTTT. This encodes CASSLGVEAGPEAFF.

The chain couples TRBV11-2 to TRBJ2-7; tentatively, D is TRBD1 (6 bases). CDR3 size: 16 residues. Looked up from germline, CDR1 is SGHAT and CDR2 is FQNNGV. V lost 2 bases and J lost 3, with 17 bases in between. CDR3 amino acids: CASSLPPGTMNYEQYF. The DNA for the CDR3 is TGTGCCAGCAGCTTACCCCCCGGGACAATGAACTACGAGCAGTACTTC.